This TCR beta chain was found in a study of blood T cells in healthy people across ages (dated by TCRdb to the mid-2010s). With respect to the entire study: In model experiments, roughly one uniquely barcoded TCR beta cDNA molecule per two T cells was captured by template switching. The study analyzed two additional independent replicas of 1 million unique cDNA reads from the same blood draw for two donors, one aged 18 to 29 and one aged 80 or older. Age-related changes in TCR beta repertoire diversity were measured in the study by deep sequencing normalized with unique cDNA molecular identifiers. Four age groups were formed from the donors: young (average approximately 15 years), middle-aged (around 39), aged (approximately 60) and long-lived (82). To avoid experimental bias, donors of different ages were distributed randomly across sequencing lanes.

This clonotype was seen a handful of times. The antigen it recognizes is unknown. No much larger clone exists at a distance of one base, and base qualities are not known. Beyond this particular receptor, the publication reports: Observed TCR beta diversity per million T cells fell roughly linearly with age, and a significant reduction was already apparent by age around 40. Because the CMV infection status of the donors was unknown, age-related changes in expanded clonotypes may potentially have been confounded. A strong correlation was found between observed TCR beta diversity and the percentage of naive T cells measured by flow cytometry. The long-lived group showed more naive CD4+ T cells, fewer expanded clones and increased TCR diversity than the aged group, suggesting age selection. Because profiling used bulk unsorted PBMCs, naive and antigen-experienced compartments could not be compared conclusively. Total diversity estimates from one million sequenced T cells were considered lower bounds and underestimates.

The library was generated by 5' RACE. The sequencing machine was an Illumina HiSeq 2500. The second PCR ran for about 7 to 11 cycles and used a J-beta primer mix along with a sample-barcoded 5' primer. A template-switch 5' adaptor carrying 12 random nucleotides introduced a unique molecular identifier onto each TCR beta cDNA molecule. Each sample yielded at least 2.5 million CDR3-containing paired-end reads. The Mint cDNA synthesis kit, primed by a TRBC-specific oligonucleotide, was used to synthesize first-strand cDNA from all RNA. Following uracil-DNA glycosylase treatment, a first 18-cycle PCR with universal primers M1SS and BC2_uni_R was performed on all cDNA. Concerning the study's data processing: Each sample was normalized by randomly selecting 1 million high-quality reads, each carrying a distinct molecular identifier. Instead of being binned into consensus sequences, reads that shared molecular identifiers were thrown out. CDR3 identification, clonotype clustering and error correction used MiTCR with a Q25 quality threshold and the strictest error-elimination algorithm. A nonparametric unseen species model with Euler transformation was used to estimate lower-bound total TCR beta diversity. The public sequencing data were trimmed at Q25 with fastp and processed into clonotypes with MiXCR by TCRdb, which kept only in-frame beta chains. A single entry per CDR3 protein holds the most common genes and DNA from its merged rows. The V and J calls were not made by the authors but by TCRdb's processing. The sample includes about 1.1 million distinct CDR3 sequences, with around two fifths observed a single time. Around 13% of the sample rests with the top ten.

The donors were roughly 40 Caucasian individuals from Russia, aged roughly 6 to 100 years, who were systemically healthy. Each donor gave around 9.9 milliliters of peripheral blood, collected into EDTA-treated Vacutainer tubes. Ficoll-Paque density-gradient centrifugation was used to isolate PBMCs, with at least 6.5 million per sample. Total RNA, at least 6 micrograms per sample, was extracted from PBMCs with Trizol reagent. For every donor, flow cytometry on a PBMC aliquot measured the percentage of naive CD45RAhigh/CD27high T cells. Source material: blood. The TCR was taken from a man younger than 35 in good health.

In nucleotides, the sequence is TGCAGTGCTGAGAACAGGGCGTACGAGCAGTACTTC. Protein translation: CSAENRAYEQYF. This chain is built from TRBV20-1 and TRBJ2-7; TRBD1 is a weak D gene call, 6 bases matching. Counted from cysteine to phenylalanine, this CDR3 has 12 amino acids. Just the 36-base CDR3 DNA is kept, in frame starting at base 1. Reading the germline V gene (reference sequence) gives CDR1 DFQATT and CDR2 SNEGSKA. V is cut by 5 bases and J by 4 bases, and the space between the germline ends is 12 bases.